The 3 T cell receptor beta chains given below trace back to one sample, sequenced in a study of blood T cell repertoires in COVID-19 (dated by TCRdb to about 2020). The library was produced with the immunoSEQ multiplex PCR assay. Not all clones reach the TCRdb copy of this immuneACCESS table, which keeps in-frame sequences only. Checked studies attribute under half of the gap to unresolved V genes and leave the rest unexplained. The sample includes 150,000 to 200,000 clones, with 75% to 85% observed a single time. Approximately 11% of the sample goes to the ten largest clones. Material: peripheral blood. The source is a human donor in a cohort sampled during active COVID-19.

V gene TRBV29-1 combines with J gene TRBJ2-7; TRBD1 matches at 8 bases. Trimming removed 5 bases from V and 4 bases from J; junction bases left unmatched: 7. The germline V gene encodes CDR1 SQVTM and CDR2 ANQGSEA. The CDR3 is made up of 13 amino acids. The DNA of the CDR3 is TGCAGCGTTTCTGGACAGGGAGTTTACGAGCAGTACTTC. Encoded protein: CSVSGQGVYEQYF.

The chain joins TRBV3-1 (or the pseudogene TRBV3-2) to TRBJ2-7; 11 bases match TRBD2. The CDR3 is 16 residues long. Trimming at V came to 3 bases and at J to 6 bases, leaving 10 bases not matched to a gene. Germline V CDR1 and CDR2: LGHDT, YNNKEL (reference sequence). This chain's CDR3 is CASSQIGQGLAGEQYF. The CDR3 DNA follows: TGTGCCAGCAGCCAGATAGGGCAAGGACTAGCGGGCGAGCAGTACTTC.

V usage is TRBV6-5 and J usage is TRBJ1-5; D may be TRBD1 (6 bases). Trimming cost V 3 bases and J 3 bases, with 9 bases left between them. Germline V gene data show CDR1 as MNHEY and CDR2 as SVGAGI. The CDR3 has 14 residues. The CDR3 loop reads CASSYDRYNQPQHF. CDR3 nucleotides: TGTGCCAGCAGTTATGACAGGTACAATCAGCCCCAGCATTTT.